This T cell receptor (beta chain) was retrieved from a study of molecular identifiers for immune sequencing clone quantification. Study-wide points: Clones carrying above 20 RNA copies accounted for over 98% of effector molecules, under 1% in naive cells.

Making the bulk TCR libraries relied on previously described methods and listed TCR primers. TCRdb re-called the PCR reads with MiXCR, one entry per CDR3 protein. The repertoire consists of about 640,000 distinct CDR3 sequences, with 15% to 20% occurring once and the leading ten covering approximately 0.9%. Losses at the gene ends were 0 bases for V and 7 bases for J; bases not matched to a gene: 7. Germline CDR1 is MNHEY and CDR2 is SVGAGI. The CDR3 consists of 16 residues. Note on this clonotype: Its specificity is unknown.

Sequencing was done on a sample of naive CD8+ T cells from blood, with Jurkat cell RNA spiked in. Subset specified: FACS-sorted CD8+CD4-CCR7+CD45RA+ naive T cells. The V and J genes are TRBV6-5 and TRBJ2-1; TRBD2 matches 9 bases. This receptor was identified in a human donor in good health. Some libraries in this study had Jurkat cell RNA spiked in. The CDR3 DNA reads as TGTGCCAGCAGTTACTCTGCGGGAGGGCCTTTGAATGAGCAGTTCTTC. Its protein product is CASSYSAGGPLNEQFF.